The T cell receptor beta chain described here comes from a study of T cells in Graves' hyperthyroidism and ophthalmopathy. This clonotype was recorded many times. Its target is unknown. Disease duration was under 3 months in the ophthalmopathy patients, who also had a Clinical Activity Score of at least 3 and a NOSPECS grade of at least 4. Uncontrolled infection, other autoimmune disease, pregnancy or lactation barred patients from enrollment. The ends were cut back, 3 bases at V and 5 bases at J, with 11 bases in the middle. This CDR3 is built from 14 residues. Germline assignment: CDR1 LGHDT and CDR2 YNNKEL (reference sequence). From RNA transcripts, TCR beta CDR3 regions were amplified. RT-PCR in the first round (using the HTBI primer set) targeted the TCR CDR3. TCRdb fed the multiplex PCR reads into MiXCR, producing one record per CDR3 protein. The sample lists 600,000 to 650,000 distinct CDR3 sequences, about 20% occurring once.

Study-wide findings and caveats: Blood also held most thyroid clonotypes expanded beyond 0.001. Researchers report that a 13 V-J model separated ophthalmopathy from stable hyperthyroidism.

The J gene is TRBJ1-5, the V gene TRBV3-1; possibly TRBD1 for D (5 bases). The sample taken for sequencing was blood. This receptor was taken from a man between 25 and 39 years old with Graves' ophthalmopathy. CDR3 in amino acids: CASSHRQGDQPQHF. In DNA form, the CDR3 reads TGTGCCAGCAGCCATCGGCAGGGAGATCAGCCCCAGCATTTT.